This T cell receptor (beta chain) was retrieved from a study of cytomegalovirus exposure and HLA in healthy donors. The study, taken as a whole, reports: Association of fewer than 20,000 TCR beta sequences with HLA alleles was found at 0.05 false discovery rate in a later analysis. TCR beta V segments were, for the most part, productive about 87% or about 30% of the time in an earlier analysis. Follow-up analysis seemed to connect common viral pathogens with several of the most significant clusters identified.

PCR involved 60 Vbeta and 13 Jbeta primers. Data came from immunoSEQ multiplex PCR; TCRdb stores just in-frame clones and leaves some out. In the table there are about 160,000 clones, 75% to 85% of which are singletons. The CDR3 has 14 amino acids. From germline, CDR1 is SGHRS and CDR2 YFSETQ. Details on this clone: No antigen is known for it. Mismatch with germline at one junction end may stem from a read error.

The receptor's source is a middle-aged man in good health and CMV-seropositive. V is TRBV5-1 and J is TRBJ2-1; perhaps TRBD2 as D (6 bases). Sequenced sample: PBMCs. The chain's CDR3 is CASSRMEGYNGQFF. Written as DNA, the CDR3 is TGCGCCAGCAGCCGAATGGAGGGGTACAATGGGCAGTTCTTC.